The text below deals with one TCR beta chain. Its specificity is not known. These data are taken from a study of cytomegalovirus exposure and HLA in healthy donors. About the study: From donors who were HLA-typed, an early data release held around 80 million unique TCRs. Whole-study findings and limits: In a later analysis, TCR association rates varied by HLA locus: DRB1 most, HLA-C fewest. Later analysis demonstrated an association between a missense DCLRE1C variant and TCR beta V- and J-gene trimming.

Germline CDR1 SGHRS, CDR2 YFSETQ. The CDR3 totals 13 residues. V shed 5 bases and J shed 1 base, with 9 bases lying between them. Primers: 60 Vbeta forward and 13 Jbeta reverse. Using immunoSEQ multiplex PCR, the repertoire was profiled, and TCRdb retains in-frame clones only, with some absent. This table has about 210,000 clones, around 82% appearing once. The gene calls are TRBV5-1 and TRBJ1-1; D might be TRBD1 (6 bases). The source material was PBMCs. The clonotype was recovered from a man aged 35 to 55 in good health and CMV-seropositive. For the CDR3, the DNA is TGCGCCAGCAGACCGACAGGGAACACTGAAGCTTTCTTT. Residues: CASRPTGNTEAFF.